This entry is about one T cell receptor (beta chain). Its matching antigen is unknown. The germline gives CDR1 SGHAT, CDR2 FQNNGV. The CDR3 runs to 15 residues. Trimming took off 1 base at V and 5 bases at J, with 12 bases between the two ends. This entry belongs to a study of T cell responses to AZD1222 COVID-19 vaccine. General study points: Clonal diversity may have been underestimated, and the donors were mostly white British, with more females than males. Rises in breadth and depth of Spike-specific TCRs came after two AZD1222 doses.

Some clones are missing from TCRdb's copy, which holds only in-frame ones; the method was immunoSEQ multiplex PCR. The data show roughly 180,000 clones, with 90% seen just once and approximately 2.9% held by the top ten. The specimen was peripheral blood, collected on day 0 of AZD1222 vaccination. The TCR comes from an adult in good health. The V gene is TRBV11-2, the J gene TRBJ1-5; D possibly corresponds to TRBD1 (5 bases). The CDR3 sequence: CASSLGGEHHQPQHF. CDR3 in DNA: TGTGCCAGCAGCTTAGGGGGGGAGCATCATCAGCCCCAGCATTTT.